Each of the 27 T cell receptor beta chains below was sequenced from the same sample in a study of shared T cell receptors in the human thymus. TCRdb keeps only in-frame clones here, not all; method: immunoSEQ multiplex PCR. Of over 450,000 clones listed, roughly 74% are singletons. This sample was also put to use in a study of human thymus T cells.

Sequenced: thymocytes. These receptors came from a boy in the first two years of life with a congenital heart defect.

The chain recombines TRBV19 with TRBJ2-3; 10 bases fit TRBD2. Germline assignment: CDR1 LNHDA and CDR2 SQIVND (reference sequence). V gave up 6 bases and J gave up 9 bases; unmatched junction bases: 6. The length of the CDR3 is 13 residues. Written as DNA, the CDR3 is TGTGCCAGTAGGGACGGGACTAGCGAGACGCAGTATTTT. Amino acid sequence: CASRDGTSETQYF. Combining the CDR3 with reference TRBV19 and TRBJ2-3 gives the whole variable domain DGGITQSPKYLFRKEGQNVTLSCEQNLNHDAMYWYRQDPGQGLRLIYYSQIVNDFQKGDIAEGYSVSREKKESFPLTVTSAQKNPTAFYLCASRDGTSETQYFGPGTRLTVL.

The rearrangement joins TRBV5-1 to TRBJ1-2, with TRBD1 as a possible D gene (5 bases). This CDR3 spans 15 amino acids. Between the trimmed V and J ends, which lost 7 bases and 5 bases, there was a span of 21 bases. The V gene's germline CDR1 is SGHRS and CDR2 YFSETQ. The CDR3 here is CASGPSNRGLYGYTF. The CDR3 DNA sequence: TGCGCCAGCGGCCCTTCGAACCGGGGACTGTATGGCTACACCTTC.

V and J are TRBV14 and TRBJ1-5; 9 nucleotides line up with TRBD1. V gave up 4 bases and J gave up 6 bases; unmatched junction bases: 10. This CDR3 region has 16 residues. CDR1 is SGHDN and CDR2 is FVKESK in the germline V gene. The CDR3, as DNA: TGTGCCAGCAGCCCTGGCCCGGGACAGGGTAGTCAGCCCCAGCATTTT. This encodes CASSPGPGQGSQPQHF.

The genes are TRBV2 and TRBJ2-3; the D gene is possibly TRBD2 (7 bases). Deletions cut 3 bases from V and 3 bases from J, with 16 bases between. CDR3 size: 16 residues. Germline assignment: CDR1 SNHLY and CDR2 FYNNEI. The CDR3: CASSEGGGEGTDTQYF. CDR3 nucleotide sequence: TGTGCCAGCAGTGAGGGAGGGGGAGAAGGTACAGATACGCAGTATTTT.

This chain links TRBV28 with TRBJ2-3; D not certain. CDR3 length: 16 residues. Germline CDR1 MDHEN, CDR2 SYDVKM. With 2 bases removed from V and 0 bases from J, the gap between germline ends came to 12 bases. CDR3 sequence reads: CASSLGPPSSTDTQYF. CDR3 sequence (DNA): TGTGCCAGCAGTTTAGGGCCTCCCTCTAGCACAGATACGCAGTATTTT.

This chain uses TRBV4-3 with TRBJ1-3; D is perhaps TRBD1 (6 bases). Germline CDR1 LGHNA, CDR2 YSLEER. V lost 1 base, J lost 6 bases, and 10 bases lay in between. The length of the CDR3 is 14 residues. The CDR3 protein is CASSQGGGENTIYF. The CDR3 DNA is TGCGCCAGCAGCCAAGGAGGGGGGGAAAACACCATATATTTT.

This chain connects TRBV6-1 to TRBJ1-1, with D tentatively TRBD1 (5 bases). Germline V gives CDR1 MNHNS, CDR2 SASEGT. The CDR3 sequence is 16 residues long. Trimming pared 2 bases from V and 5 bases from J, leaving 18 bases between. CDR3 bases: TGTGCCAGCAGTGAATGGCAGGGTGGTCTAGGGACTGAAGCTTTCTTT. This translates into CASSEWQGGLGTEAFF.

The V gene is TRBV6-5, the J gene TRBJ2-1; the match to TRBD1 covers 8 bases. Germline CDR1 and CDR2: MNHEY and SVGAGI. V gave up 4 bases and J gave up 7 bases; unmatched junction bases: 6. The CDR3 contains 14 residues. The CDR3 nucleotides read TGTGCCAGCAGTTCGCAGGACAGGGCGAATGAGCAGTTCTTC. Translating it yields CASSSQDRANEQFF.

This clone was counted a single time. As DNA, the CDR3 is TGTGCCAGCAGCCCGAAAGCGGGAGGGACAGATACGCAGTATTTT. It encodes CASSPKAGGTDTQYF. The chain combines TRBV13 with TRBJ2-3; the match to TRBD2 covers 10 bases. This CDR3 contains 15 residues. Germline lookup yields CDR1 PRHDT and CDR2 FYEKMQ (reference sequence). Germline trimming cut 5 bases from V and 3 bases from J; bases unmatched to any gene: 5.

Comment on this clone: Other DNA sequences of this sample code for an identical CDR3. The chain links TRBV4-3 to TRBJ2-1; 14 bases are a match to TRBD2. This CDR3 contains 20 residues. CDR1 and CDR2 (germline): LGHNA, YSLEER. With 0 bases clipped from V and 9 bases from J, the junction kept 16 bases outside the gene matches. The CDR3 here is CASSQDRGPPGLAGVSEQFF. Here the CDR3 DNA reads TGCGCCAGCAGCCAAGATCGGGGACCACCGGGACTAGCGGGAGTAAGTGAGCAGTTCTTC.

V is TRBV27 and J is TRBJ1-5; TRBD1 agrees at 7 bases. This CDR3 has 17 residues. With 2 bases clipped from V and 0 bases from J, the junction kept 7 bases outside the gene matches. CDR1 is MNHEY and CDR2 is SMNVEV in the germline V gene (reference sequence). CDR3 amino acids: CASSLRAGGVSNQPQHF. CDR3 in DNA: TGTGCCAGCAGTTTAAGGGCAGGGGGAGTTAGCAATCAGCCCCAGCATTTT.

The chain employs TRBV7-9 and TRBJ2-3; TRBD2 matches 10 bases. This CDR3 spans 16 amino acids. With 5 bases clipped from V and 5 bases from J, the junction kept 10 bases outside the gene matches. Germline CDR1 is SEHNR and CDR2 is FQNEAQ (reference sequence). The CDR3 sequence is CASSTGLADTRDTQYF. In nucleotides, the CDR3 is TGTGCCAGCAGCACAGGACTAGCGGATACACGAGATACGCAGTATTTT.

V gene TRBV5-4 combines with J gene TRBJ1-2; TRBD1 agrees at 7 bases. V dropped 0 bases and J dropped 4; count of bases not matched to a gene: 18. Germline lookup yields CDR1 SGHNT and CDR2 YYREEE (reference sequence). CDR3 length equals 19 residues. The CDR3 nucleotides are TGTGCCAGCAGCTTGGTTGAGACAGGGAGCAAGGACAGTCCCTATGGCTACACCTTC. Amino acid sequence: CASSLVETGSKDSPYGYTF. Complete variable domain (other parts from reference TRBV5-4 and TRBJ1-2): ETGVTQSPTHLIKTRGQQVTLRCSSQSGHNTVSWYQQALGQGPQFIFQYYREEENGRGNFPPRFSGLQFPNYSSELNVNALELDDSALYLCASSLVETGSKDSPYGYTFGSGTRLTVV.

There are a few counts of this clone. The CDR3 region is CASSAGASYEQYF. The CDR3 bases are TGTGCCAGCTCTGCGGGAGCCAGTTACGAGCAGTACTTC. This chain connects TRBV28 to TRBJ2-7; 7 nucleotides line up with TRBD2. Germline V gene sequence: CDR1 MDHEN, CDR2 SYDVKM. CDR3 length equals 13 residues. The junction had 8 bases not matched to a gene; V was cut back by 8 bases and J by 4 bases.

This sequence joins TRBV9 and TRBJ2-2; TRBD2 matches 7 bases. Germline values: CDR1 SGDLS, CDR2 YYNGEE. There are 18 residues in the CDR3. V trimming: 0 bases; J trimming: 0 bases; junction bases outside the gene matches: 8. The CDR3 spells CASSVDPTSVPNTGELFF. The CDR3 nucleotides are TGTGCCAGCAGCGTAGACCCCACTAGCGTCCCGAACACCGGGGAGCTGTTTTTT.

The J gene is TRBJ1-3, the V gene TRBV6-5; 7 positions match TRBD1. The V segment lost 4 bases and the J segment 0 bases; nucleotides outside the gene matches: 6. The CDR3 length is 16 residues. Per the germline V gene, CDR1 is MNHEY and CDR2 is SVGAGI. The CDR3 protein is CASSSTGEVSGNTIYF. For the CDR3, the DNA is TGTGCCAGCAGTTCAACAGGGGAAGTCTCTGGAAACACCATATATTTT.

The J gene is TRBJ1-4, the V gene TRBV5-4; 7 positions match TRBD1. This CDR3 spans 14 amino acids. Germline-derived CDR1 and CDR2 are SGHNT and YYREEE (reference sequence). V lost 5 bases and J lost 7; bases outside the gene matches: 8. In DNA, the CDR3 is TGTGCCAGCAGTTCCGACAGGGCGGTTGAAAAACTGTTTTTT. Amino acids: CASSSDRAVEKLFF.

The sample holds a few counts of this clone. The CDR3 DNA is TGCGCCAGCAGCCTAAGCCGGGGGCTGGGGGCTAGCGGCAAAAACATTCAGTACTTC. The encoded protein is CASSLSRGLGASGKNIQYF. The V and J genes are TRBV4-3 and TRBJ2-4, with D tentatively TRBD2 (7 bases). The CDR3 is made up of 19 amino acids. Trimming pared 4 bases from V and 3 bases from J, leaving 25 bases between. Germline V CDR1 and CDR2: LGHNA, YSLEER.

The chain is built from TRBV5-6 and TRBJ1-4; the D is unclear. In germline, CDR1 is SGHDT, CDR2 YYEEEE. V shed 0 bases and J shed 8 bases, with 14 bases lying between them. The CDR3 has 15 residues. CDR3 sequence (DNA): TGTGCCAGCAGCTTGGTTCGGTACGGTAGAGAAAAACTGTTTTTT. Amino acids: CASSLVRYGREKLFF. The full variable domain, with the rest looked up from reference TRBV5-6 and TRBJ1-4, is DAGVTQSPTHLIKTRGQQVTLRCSPKSGHDTVSWYQQALGQGPQFIFQYYEEEERQRGNFPDRFSGHQFPNYSSELNVNALLLGDSALYLCASSLVRYGREKLFFGSGTQLSVL.

The chain combines TRBV19 with TRBJ1-1, with a possible D match to TRBD1 (5 bases). There are 10 residues in the CDR3. V lost 10 bases to trimming and J lost 8 bases, with 11 bases between them. CDR1 and CDR2 (germline): LNHDA, SQIVND (reference sequence). CDR3 sequence: CATGGGEAFF. The DNA of the CDR3 is TGTGCCACCGGGGGGGGAGAAGCTTTCTTT.

This clone occurred once. The rearrangement uses TRBV5-4 and TRBJ2-5; 8 bases match TRBD2. The J call may not be correct, given that the DNA end is closer to TRBJ2-7. The germline gives CDR1 SGHNT, CDR2 YYREEE (reference sequence). The CDR3 loop spans 18 amino acids. The CDR3 reads CASSPTTSGRAGTHEQYF. In DNA form, the CDR3 reads TGTGCCAGCAGTCCTACCACTAGCGGTAGGGCCGGGACCCACGAGCAGTACTTC.

This CDR3 reads CAWSGTSGPRKFF. The DNA of the CDR3 is TGTGCCTGGAGTGGGACTAGCGGACCTCGGAAGTTCTTC. V is TRBV30 and J is TRBJ2-1; 10 bases fit TRBD2. The CDR3 is made up of 13 amino acids. In germline, CDR1 is GTSNPN, CDR2 SVGIG (reference sequence). The J segment lost 14 bases and the V segment lost 1 base, leaving 8 bases of the junction unmatched.

This clone occurred once. V is TRBV7-9 and J is TRBJ2-7, with D tentatively TRBD2 (5 bases). The CDR3 covers 16 residues. Trimming took 5 bases from V and 5 from J, leaving 22 bases between them. From germline, CDR1 is SEHNR and CDR2 FQNEAQ (reference sequence). The CDR3 DNA reads TGTGCCAGCAGCCCACCAGTCCGGACTCGGCTGGACGAGCAGTACTTC. Protein sequence: CASSPPVRTRLDEQYF.

The chain is built from TRBV12-5 and TRBJ2-7, with 9 bases matching TRBD2. This CDR3 is built from 15 residues. CDR1 is LGHNT, CDR2 FRNRAP, per germline. After removal of 6 bases from V and 2 bases from J, the junction contained 8 bases not matched to a gene. The CDR3 loop is CASGRQREDPYEQYF. As DNA, the CDR3 is TGTGCTAGTGGCCGACAGCGGGAGGACCCCTACGAGCAGTACTTC.

The chain combines TRBV7-8 with TRBJ2-7; 9 bases agree with TRBD1. Germline loops: CDR1 SGHVS, CDR2 FQNEAQ. This CDR3 is built from 13 residues. Unmatched junction bases numbered 3, after V lost 4 bases and J lost 5 bases. The CDR3 DNA is TGTGCCAGCAGCTCGGACAGGGGTAACGAGCAGTACTTC. This translates into CASSSDRGNEQYF.

The J gene is TRBJ1-1, the V gene TRBV29-1; no clear D. Germline-derived CDR1 and CDR2 are SQVTM and ANQGSEA. The V end was cut by 4 bases, the J end by 0 bases, with 9 bases between. This CDR3 has 13 amino acids. CDR3 DNA sequence: TGCAGCGTTGGGTCGGTCATGAACACTGAAGCTTTCTTT. Translated: CSVGSVMNTEAFF.

The chain uses TRBV6-5 and TRBJ1-2; D is uncertain. CDR3 length equals 16 residues. V was trimmed by 2 bases and J by 0 bases, leaving 13 bases between them. Per germline, CDR1 MNHEY and CDR2 SVGAGI. CDR3 coding DNA: TGTGCCAGCAGTTACCTGACTCGGTCCACTAACTATGGCTACACCTTC. It translates to CASSYLTRSTNYGYTF.